A selection of T cell receptor beta chains follows, all from one sample in a study of blood T cell repertoires in COVID-19. Using immunoSEQ multiplex PCR, the repertoire was profiled, and TCRdb retains in-frame clones only, with some absent. The sample shows roughly 62,000 clones, about 88% of them seen only once. The sequencing sample was made of peripheral blood. These receptors came from a man in his sixties or seventies with acute or convalescent COVID-19. The CDR3 runs from the conserved cysteine through the conserved F or W. Fields, in order: J gene, clone size, V gene, D gene, CDR3 protein. D genes are given only for firm matches. Not all rows give a size; the values are once, few, many and, for expanded clones, a class.

TRBJ2-7 | - | TRBV6-5 | TRBD2 | CASSSRTSGEYEQYF
TRBJ2-3 | - | TRBV6-6 | TRBD2 | CASSYFGGADTQYF
TRBJ1-4 | once | TRBV24-1 | - | CATSDSRSIGTNEKLFF
TRBJ2-1 | few | TRBV7-3 | TRBD2 | CASSLSPSGTYNEQFF
TRBJ1-1 | - | TRBV5-1 | - | CASSRETGVNTEAFF
TRBJ2-7 | - | TRBV30 | TRBD1 | CAWSMGTGIHEQYF
TRBJ1-5 | few | TRBV19 | TRBD1 | CASSGTGQRPQHF
TRBJ2-2 | - | TRBV3-1/TRBV3-2 | - | CASRPPGHTNTGELFF
TRBJ2-7 | - | TRBV18 | - | CASSPQGPYEQYF
TRBJ2-2 | - | TRBV5-4 | - | CASSGRGPTDTGELFF
TRBJ2-7 | few | TRBV2 | - | CASSEQAYEQYF
TRBJ2-7 | - | TRBV13 | - | CASSFFNSYEQYF
TRBJ2-3 | - | TRBV19 | - | CASSRTERDTQYF
TRBJ2-7 | - | TRBV6-1 | - | CASSERPHEQYF
TRBJ1-2 | - | TRBV12-3/TRBV12-4 | - | CASSLGAPYGYTF
TRBJ2-2 | - | TRBV19 | TRBD1 | CASSDDRATGELFF
TRBJ1-6 | - | TRBV10-3 | - | CAISKEQGSSYNSPLHF
TRBJ1-1 | few | TRBV4-1 | TRBD1 | CASSQKTGDGTEAFF
TRBJ2-7 | once | TRBV25-1 | - | CASSAVDGVTYEQYF
TRBJ1-1 | - | TRBV15 | TRBD1 | CATITSGTGGAFF
TRBJ2-7 | - | TRBV27 | TRBD2 | CASSLTFAGGSYEQYF
TRBJ1-2 | few | TRBV29-1 | TRBD1 | CSVVPGTGRGVYGYTF
TRBJ1-2 | - | TRBV2 | - | CASSSTGPGYTF